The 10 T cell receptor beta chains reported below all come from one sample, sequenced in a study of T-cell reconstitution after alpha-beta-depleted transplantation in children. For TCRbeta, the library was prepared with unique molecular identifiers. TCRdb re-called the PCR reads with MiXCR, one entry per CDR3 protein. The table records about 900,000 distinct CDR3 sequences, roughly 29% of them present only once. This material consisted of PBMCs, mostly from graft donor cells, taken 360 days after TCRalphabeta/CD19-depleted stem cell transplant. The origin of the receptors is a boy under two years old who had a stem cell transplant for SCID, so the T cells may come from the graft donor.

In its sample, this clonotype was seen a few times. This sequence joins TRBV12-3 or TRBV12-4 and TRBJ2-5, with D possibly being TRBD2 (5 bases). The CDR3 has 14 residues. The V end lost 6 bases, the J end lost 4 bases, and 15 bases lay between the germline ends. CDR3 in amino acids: CASRPSLAPETQYF. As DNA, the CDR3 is TGTGCCAGCAGGCCCTCCTTAGCGCCAGAGACCCAGTACTTC.

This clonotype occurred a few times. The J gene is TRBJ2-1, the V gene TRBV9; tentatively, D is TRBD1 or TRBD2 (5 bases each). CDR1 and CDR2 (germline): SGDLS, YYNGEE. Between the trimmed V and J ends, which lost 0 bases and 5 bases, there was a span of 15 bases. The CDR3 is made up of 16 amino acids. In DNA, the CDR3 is TGTGCCAGCAGCGTAGAGGAGAGGGGTTGGAACAATGAGCAGTTCTTC. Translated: CASSVEERGWNNEQFF.

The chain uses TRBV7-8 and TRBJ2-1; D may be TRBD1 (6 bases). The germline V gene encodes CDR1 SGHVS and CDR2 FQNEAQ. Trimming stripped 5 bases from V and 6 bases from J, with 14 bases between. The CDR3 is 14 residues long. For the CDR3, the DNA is TGTGCCAGCAGCCAGAGTGGGGGCGGCAATGAGCAGTTCTTC. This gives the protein CASSQSGGGNEQFF.

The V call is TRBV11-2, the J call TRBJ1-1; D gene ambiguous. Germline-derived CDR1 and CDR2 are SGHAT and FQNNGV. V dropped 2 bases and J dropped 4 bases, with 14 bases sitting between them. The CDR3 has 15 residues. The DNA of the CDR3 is TGTGCCAGCAGCTTATTGGCGGGGTGGGCCACTGAAGCTTTCTTT. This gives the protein CASSLLAGWATEAFF.

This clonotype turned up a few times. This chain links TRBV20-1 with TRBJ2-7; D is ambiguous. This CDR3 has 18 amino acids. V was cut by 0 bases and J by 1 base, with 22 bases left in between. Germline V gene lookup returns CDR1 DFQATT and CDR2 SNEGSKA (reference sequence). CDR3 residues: CSARDRRSFGFPSYEQYF. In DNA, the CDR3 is TGCAGTGCTAGAGATAGGCGTAGCTTTGGCTTCCCTTCCTACGAGCAGTACTTC.

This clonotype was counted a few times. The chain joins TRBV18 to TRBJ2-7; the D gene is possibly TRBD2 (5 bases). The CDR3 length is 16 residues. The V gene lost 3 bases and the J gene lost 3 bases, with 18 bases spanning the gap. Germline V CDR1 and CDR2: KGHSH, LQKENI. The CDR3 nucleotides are TGTGCCAGCTCACCGATGGAAGCGGACGATCTCTACGAGCAGTACTTC. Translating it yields CASSPMEADDLYEQYF.

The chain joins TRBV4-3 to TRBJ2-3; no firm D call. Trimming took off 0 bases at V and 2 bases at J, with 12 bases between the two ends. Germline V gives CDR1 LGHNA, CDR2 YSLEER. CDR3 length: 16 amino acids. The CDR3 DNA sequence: TGCGCCAGCAGCCAAGATCATCGGGTGATCACAGATACGCAGTATTTT. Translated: CASSQDHRVITDTQYF.

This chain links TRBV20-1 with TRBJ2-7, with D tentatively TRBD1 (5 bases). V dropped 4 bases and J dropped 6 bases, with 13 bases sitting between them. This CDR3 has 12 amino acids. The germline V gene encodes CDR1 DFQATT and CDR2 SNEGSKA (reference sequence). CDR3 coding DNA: TGCAGTGCTAATGACAAGGGGTTCGAGCAGTACTTC. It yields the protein CSANDKGFEQYF.

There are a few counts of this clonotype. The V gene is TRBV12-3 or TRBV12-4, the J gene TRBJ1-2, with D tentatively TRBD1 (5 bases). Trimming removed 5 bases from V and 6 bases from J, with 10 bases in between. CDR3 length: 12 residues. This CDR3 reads CASSPRGHGYTF. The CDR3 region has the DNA TGTGCCAGCAGTCCTCGGGGCCATGGCTACACCTTC.

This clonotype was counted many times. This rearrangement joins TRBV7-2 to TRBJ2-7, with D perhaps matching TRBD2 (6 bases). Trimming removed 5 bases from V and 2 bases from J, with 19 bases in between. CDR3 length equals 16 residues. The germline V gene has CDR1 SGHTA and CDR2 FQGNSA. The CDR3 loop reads CASSTRGSLLPYEQYF. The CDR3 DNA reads TGTGCCAGCAGCACTCGGGGGAGCCTACTCCCCTACGAGCAGTACTTC.